Reported below is one T cell receptor beta chain. Its antigen is not identified. This entry belongs to a study of CD4 T cells in relation to SARS-CoV-2 and coronaviruses. Study results and caveats: About 64% of donors had memory CD4+ clonotypes crossrecognizing SARS-CoV-2 and common cold coronavirus spike.

Data came from immunoSEQ multiplex PCR; TCRdb stores just in-frame clones and leaves some out. The sample has around 40,000 clones; approximately 87% are singletons. The V gene lost 1 base and the J gene lost 0 bases, with 11 bases spanning the gap. CDR1 is SGHRS, CDR2 YFSETQ, per germline. The CDR3 extends over 16 amino acids. Sequencing was done on a sample of naive CD4+ T cells from PBMCs, cultured in vitro. As for subset: naive CD4+ T cells isolated by negative enrichment. The chain combines TRBV5-1 with TRBJ2-1; D might be TRBD2 (6 bases). The clonotype was recovered from an adult with COVID-19. The CDR3 loop is CASSLQAGSSYNEQFF. The CDR3 bases are TGCGCCAGCAGCTTGCAGGCCGGGAGCTCCTACAATGAGCAGTTCTTC.